These T cell receptor beta chains were read from a single sample in a study of blood T cell repertoires in COVID-19. Assay used: immunoSEQ multiplex PCR; TCRdb lists only in-frame clones, some missing. The sample lists 95,000 to 150,000 clones, 79% occurring once. The source material was peripheral blood. Receptor source: a middle-aged man with active or convalescent COVID-19. Both conserved end residues are part of each CDR3. The order of the fields is V gene, clone size, J gene, D gene, CDR3 DNA, CDR3 protein. A D gene is named only where the DNA matches it firmly. Size is omitted from some rows. Given values are once, few, many or a class for expanded clones.

>TRBV30|-|TRBJ2-7|-
TGTGCCTGGAGGGACTCCCCCTACGAGCAGTACTTC
CAWRDSPYEQYF
>TRBV24-1|-|TRBJ1-1|-
TGTGCCACCACATCCGGGGGACCGGACACTGAAGCTTTCTTT
CATTSGGPDTEAFF
>TRBV9|-|TRBJ2-3|-
TGTGCCAGCAGCGCCATAGGGGGAGATACGCAGTATTTT
CASSAIGGDTQYF
>TRBV27|-|TRBJ1-1|TRBD1
TGTGCCAGCGCATCACAGGGGGCCGGGAACACTGAAGCTTTCTTT
CASASQGAGNTEAFF
>TRBV6-5|-|TRBJ1-1|-
TGTGCCAGCAGGGGGCTGGTTATGAACACTGAAGCTTTCTTT
CASRGLVMNTEAFF
>TRBV30|few|TRBJ1-1|-
TGTGCCTGGAGTGGGGAGACACTCCGACTTCAAGCTTTCTTT
CAWSGETLRLQAFF
>TRBV18|-|TRBJ1-5|-
TGTGCCAGCTCAGCCGGAACAGATAGCAATCAGCCCCAGCATTTT
CASSAGTDSNQPQHF
>TRBV30|-|TRBJ2-1|TRBD2
TGTGCCTGGAGCCCCCGCGGGAGGGCCAGGAATGAGCAGTTCTTC
CAWSPRGRARNEQFF
>TRBV5-1|-|TRBJ2-2|TRBD1
TGCGCCAGCCAGGACAGGGTATATGGCACCGGGGAGCTGTTTTTT
CASQDRVYGTGELFF
>TRBV7-9|-|TRBJ2-3|-
TGTGCCAGCGGATTCTACGTCAGTGGCGGAGATACGCAGTATTTT
CASGFYVSGGDTQYF
>TRBV4-2|-|TRBJ2-5|TRBD2
TGTGCCAGCAGCCAAGGGATTAGCGGGGTCCAAGAGACCCAGTACTTC
CASSQGISGVQETQYF
>TRBV4-3|-|TRBJ1-4|-
TGCGCCAGCAGCCAAGCCATGGGCAGGGGAAATGAAAAACTGTTTTTT
CASSQAMGRGNEKLFF
>TRBV14|-|TRBJ2-7|-
TGTGCCAGCTCGCACAGTTCCTACGAGCAGTACTTC
CASSHSSYEQYF
>TRBV7-9|-|TRBJ1-2|TRBD1
TGTGCCAGCAGCTCCCGGGACAGGGGCTATGGCTACACCTTC
CASSSRDRGYGYTF
>TRBV5-1|once|TRBJ2-7|TRBD2
TGCGCCAGCAGCTTGGTGGCTAGCGGGAACTACGAGCAGTACTTC
CASSLVASGNYEQYF
>TRBV3-1/TRBV3-2|-|TRBJ1-6|-
TGTGCCAGCAGCCAAGTTTCCGGGTGGCCATCAAATTCACCCCTCCACTTT
CASSQVSGWPSNSPLHF
>TRBV3-1/TRBV3-2|-|TRBJ1-2|-
TGTGCCAGCAGCCAAGATCTCGGGACAATCTATGGCTACACCTTC
CASSQDLGTIYGYTF
>TRBV6-6|-|TRBJ2-2|-
TGTGCCAGCAGTTATTGGGCGCCGGACACCGGGGAGCTGTTTTTT
CASSYWAPDTGELFF
>TRBV6-5|-|TRBJ2-7|-
TGTGCCAGCAGTTACTCGAACTCAGAGCAGTACTTC
CASSYSNSEQYF
>TRBV10-3|-|TRBJ2-7|TRBD2
TGTGCCATCAGTGCCAATAGCGGGAGGGCCAATCCCTACGAGCAGTACTTC
CAISANSGRANPYEQYF
>TRBV6-5|-|TRBJ2-7|-
TGTGCCAGCAGCGCGGGACAGACCTACGAGCAGTACTTC
CASSAGQTYEQYF
>TRBV2|-|TRBJ1-1|TRBD1
TGTGCCAGCAGTGGGGCAGGGGGCGTGGGAGCTTTCTTT
CASSGAGGVGAFF
>TRBV4-1|-|TRBJ2-7|TRBD2
TGCGCCAGCAGGCGGGAGGGGACCGACGAGCAGTACTTC
CASRREGTDEQYF